This TCR beta chain emerged from a study of CD4 T cells in relation to SARS-CoV-2 and coronaviruses. Using immunoSEQ multiplex PCR, the repertoire was profiled, and TCRdb retains in-frame clones only, with some absent. Of tens of thousands of clones listed, roughly 90% are singletons. A word on this clone: What it binds is unknown.

Overall study results and limits: Culture-expanded clones reflect memory recall rather than primary priming during culture. Monoreactive clones expanded significantly more to SARS-CoV-2 than crossreactive clones did.

Before the COVID-19 pandemic, during about 2010-2018, CD4+ T cells were taken from unexposed donors. Naive and memory CD4+ T cells came from enriched cryopreserved PBMCs. The CDR3 has 14 residues. The germline V gene has CDR1 MGHRA and CDR2 YSYEKL. Trimming removed 5 bases from V and 7 bases from J; junction bases left unmatched: 7. The chain employs TRBV4-1 and TRBJ2-2, with TRBD1 matching over 7 bases. Sequenced input: memory CD4+ T cells from PBMCs. The receptor's source is a human donor in good health. The CDR3 sequence is CASSSYRGGGELFF. CDR3 nucleotides: TGCGCCAGCAGCTCCTACAGGGGTGGCGGGGAGCTGTTTTTT.